A selection of T cell receptor beta chains follows, all from one sample in a study of control samples from healthy donors and cancer patients. The repertoire was sequenced with immunoSEQ multiplex PCR; TCRdb's copy has only in-frame clones and lacks some. The sample includes tens of thousands of clones, more than 85% seen only once; the top ten take 22%. Sequencing was carried out using PBMCs. The source is a woman aged 40-49 years with head and neck cancer. Both conserved end residues are part of each CDR3. Each record gives: CDR3 protein, J gene, V gene.

CASSLDPGTHYEQYF TRBJ2-7 TRBV11-2
CASKGLAGVYDTQYF TRBJ2-3 TRBV5-1
CASWVGQGREQYF TRBJ2-7 TRBV6-5
CASSERQGTIIEQYF TRBJ2-7 TRBV5-1
CASSPLTPDPSYNEQFF TRBJ2-1 TRBV18
CASSIWQPTNTGELFF TRBJ2-2 TRBV19
CASSLGSSSFKNIQYF TRBJ2-4 TRBV5-1
CASSSYGLAVLYEQYF TRBJ2-7 TRBV7-9
CASSFLAGGPNNEQFF TRBJ2-1 TRBV5-4
CASSHNPGLAGRTGELFF TRBJ2-2 TRBV7-3
CSVARDSWEAFF TRBJ1-1 TRBV29-1
CASSQGYEQYF TRBJ2-7 TRBV14
CASRDRGNSPLHF TRBJ1-6 TRBV6-4
CASSPTGMGEQYF TRBJ2-7 TRBV18
CASSRDSLSPNQPQHF TRBJ1-5 TRBV19
CASSGRPSSGANVLTF TRBJ2-6 TRBV9
CASGTGDRDEQFF TRBJ2-1 TRBV5-1
CASSLVPGQGISYEQYF TRBJ2-7 TRBV7-9
CASSLLDGGEQYF TRBJ2-7 TRBV14
CASSPGTGGITEAFF TRBJ1-1 TRBV5-1
CASSSRGDQPQHF TRBJ1-5 TRBV5-1
CASSLGHGYTF TRBJ1-2 TRBV7-9
CASSLGGDKNIQYF TRBJ2-4 TRBV5-4
CASSQPTSGRIYEQYF TRBJ2-7 TRBV3-1/TRBV3-2
CASSPGGEGSEQYF TRBJ2-7 TRBV18
CASSVVLTGGGNEQFF TRBJ2-1 TRBV9
CASSSGTSGTDTQYF TRBJ2-3 TRBV5-4
CAVRDPLFYNEQFF TRBJ2-1 TRBV6-5
CASSPEPTTGELFF TRBJ2-2 TRBV11-1
CASSPSPQGIGELFF TRBJ2-2 TRBV28
CASSLDGFYQPQHF TRBJ1-5 TRBV27
CAWSVRQGSNSPLHF TRBJ1-6 TRBV30
CASSYPGLAGVGDTQYF TRBJ2-3 TRBV7-2
CASRSAGLRNTGELFF TRBJ2-2 TRBV7-2
CASSILSGADQPQHF TRBJ1-5 TRBV19
CASSLGGSGTGELFF TRBJ2-2 TRBV5-6
CASSLPASGFYEQYF TRBJ2-7 TRBV5-1
CASSFRGVVDTQYF TRBJ2-3 TRBV7-6
CASSLPGGLSYEQYF TRBJ2-7 TRBV28
CSVVGDSRNYGYTF TRBJ1-2 TRBV29-1